This T cell receptor beta chain was captured by sequencing in a study of blood T cell repertoires in COVID-19. Sequenced by immunoSEQ multiplex PCR; TCRdb stores in-frame clones only, minus some. The table records over 250,000 clones, approximately 92% of them present only once. Concerning this clone: The sample has other DNA sequences that encode this CDR3 too.

CDR3 length: 13 residues. V was shortened by 0 bases and J by 4 bases, with 7 bases between the two germline ends. Germline-derived CDR1 and CDR2 are SGHAT and FQNNGV. Enrolment of Seattle patients took place during active infection, and they were followed longitudinally. The V call is TRBV11-2, the J call TRBJ2-7; tentative D call: TRBD1 (5 bases). The material sequenced was peripheral blood. The sequence was collected from a young adult with COVID-19, enrolled during active disease. The CDR3 sequence: CASSLDQGYEQYF. The CDR3 DNA reads TGTGCCAGCAGCTTAGATCAGGGATACGAGCAGTACTTC.